Listed below are T cell receptor beta chains from one sample, sequenced in a study of identical twins' blood T cells. MiXCR was run by TCRdb on the 5' RACE reads, yielding one entry per CDR3 protein. The sample comprises roughly 340,000 distinct CDR3 sequences, about 28% of which are singletons, and about 6.1% rests with the top ten. Sequencing used PBMCs. These receptors all stem from a woman between 18 and 50 years old in good health. The CDR3 runs from the conserved cysteine through the conserved F or W. Fields, in order: D gene, clone size, J gene, V gene, CDR3 protein, CDR3 DNA. The D gene is left open where the match is weak. Size is omitted from some rows. Given values are once, few, many or a class for expanded clones.

d_gene: NA
abundance: few
j_gene: TRBJ2-1
v_gene: TRBV29-1
CDR3aa: CSVSVPISRNEQFF
CDR3nt: TGCAGCGTTTCTGTCCCTATTAGCCGCAATGAGCAGTTCTTC

d_gene: NA
abundance: NA
j_gene: TRBJ2-1
v_gene: TRBV10-3
CDR3aa: CAISGQVAYEQFF
CDR3nt: TGTGCCATCAGTGGACAGGTGGCGTATGAGCAGTTCTTC

d_gene: NA
abundance: many
j_gene: TRBJ1-6
v_gene: TRBV29-1
CDR3aa: CSVEEGGGSPLHF
CDR3nt: TGCAGCGTTGAAGAGGGAGGAGGTTCACCCCTCCACTTT

d_gene: NA
abundance: NA
j_gene: TRBJ1-1
v_gene: TRBV27
CDR3aa: CASSLYGGGEAFF
CDR3nt: TGTGCCAGCAGTTTATACGGCGGCGGGGAAGCTTTCTTT

d_gene: NA
abundance: few
j_gene: TRBJ1-5
v_gene: TRBV4-1
CDR3aa: CASSPGTRRANQPQHF
CDR3nt: TGCGCCAGCAGCCCCGGGACCCGGAGGGCCAATCAGCCCCAGCATTTT

d_gene: NA
abundance: few
j_gene: TRBJ1-5
v_gene: TRBV18
CDR3aa: CASSPIADSNQPQHF
CDR3nt: TGTGCCAGCTCACCAATCGCGGATAGCAATCAGCCCCAGCATTTT

d_gene: TRBD2
abundance: few
j_gene: TRBJ2-7
v_gene: TRBV5-1
CDR3aa: CASSASGTYEQYF
CDR3nt: TGCGCCAGCAGCGCTAGCGGAACCTACGAGCAGTACTTC

d_gene: NA
abundance: few
j_gene: TRBJ2-2
v_gene: TRBV20-1
CDR3aa: CSAPSPGANTGELFF
CDR3nt: TGCAGTGCTCCTTCTCCGGGGGCGAACACCGGGGAGCTGTTTTTT

d_gene: NA
abundance: many
j_gene: TRBJ2-1
v_gene: TRBV20-1
CDR3aa: CSARDPPNPEYNEQFF
CDR3nt: TGCAGTGCTAGAGATCCACCCAACCCGGAATACAATGAGCAGTTCTTC

d_gene: NA
abundance: few
j_gene: TRBJ1-1
v_gene: TRBV5-8
CDR3aa: CASSRWTVGTEAFF
CDR3nt: TGTGCCAGCAGCAGATGGACAGTCGGCACTGAAGCTTTCTTT

d_gene: NA
abundance: many
j_gene: TRBJ2-7
v_gene: TRBV14
CDR3aa: CASSQVFPSREQYF
CDR3nt: TGTGCCAGCAGCCAAGTATTCCCGTCGCGGGAGCAGTACTTC

d_gene: NA
abundance: NA
j_gene: TRBJ1-1
v_gene: TRBV21-1
CDR3aa: CASSKVKGTEAFF
CDR3nt: TGTGCCAGCAGCAAAGTTAAAGGGACTGAAGCTTTCTTT

d_gene: NA
abundance: NA
j_gene: TRBJ1-5
v_gene: TRBV18
CDR3aa: CASSPRPNNQPQHF
CDR3nt: TGTGCCAGCTCACCCCGACCGAACAATCAGCCCCAGCATTTT

d_gene: NA
abundance: NA
j_gene: TRBJ2-7
v_gene: TRBV5-6
CDR3aa: CAGSVSYEQYF
CDR3nt: TGTGCCGGCAGCGTCTCCTACGAGCAGTACTTC

d_gene: TRBD2
abundance: many
j_gene: TRBJ2-7
v_gene: TRBV20-1
CDR3aa: CSARDGTSAYEQYF
CDR3nt: TGCAGTGCTAGAGATGGGACTAGCGCCTACGAGCAGTACTTC

d_gene: NA
abundance: NA
j_gene: TRBJ2-7
v_gene: TRBV14
CDR3aa: CASSLQVDYEQYF
CDR3nt: TGTGCCAGCAGCCTCCAGGTTGACTACGAGCAGTACTTC

d_gene: NA
abundance: few
j_gene: TRBJ1-5
v_gene: TRBV10-3
CDR3aa: CAISETGQPQHF
CDR3nt: TGTGCCATCAGTGAAACAGGACAGCCCCAGCATTTT

d_gene: NA
abundance: NA
j_gene: TRBJ1-5
v_gene: TRBV9
CDR3aa: CASSVGSSNQPQHF
CDR3nt: TGTGCCAGCAGCGTAGGGTCGAGCAATCAGCCCCAGCATTTT

d_gene: NA
abundance: NA
j_gene: TRBJ2-1
v_gene: TRBV2
CDR3aa: CARSHFGGDRINEQFF
CDR3nt: TGTGCCAGAAGCCATTTTGGGGGCGACCGGATCAATGAGCAGTTCTTC

d_gene: NA
abundance: few
j_gene: TRBJ1-1
v_gene: TRBV6-5
CDR3aa: CASSRPDTEAFF
CDR3nt: TGTGCCAGCAGTCGCCCGGACACTGAAGCTTTCTTT

d_gene: NA
abundance: many
j_gene: TRBJ1-1
v_gene: TRBV29-1
CDR3aa: CSVPDTEAFF
CDR3nt: TGCAGTGTACCGGACACTGAAGCTTTCTTT

d_gene: TRBD1
abundance: NA
j_gene: TRBJ1-1
v_gene: TRBV7-8
CDR3aa: CASSRRGGTEAFF
CDR3nt: TGTGCCAGCAGCCGCAGGGGGGGCACTGAAGCTTTCTTT

d_gene: NA
abundance: NA
j_gene: TRBJ1-4
v_gene: TRBV18
CDR3aa: CASSPAEGTNEKLFF
CDR3nt: TGTGCCAGCTCACCTGCTGAGGGAACTAATGAAAAACTGTTTTTT

d_gene: NA
abundance: few
j_gene: TRBJ1-1
v_gene: TRBV10-3
CDR3aa: CAITRTGNTEAFF
CDR3nt: TGTGCCATCACTCGGACGGGGAACACTGAAGCTTTCTTT

d_gene: TRBD1
abundance: few
j_gene: TRBJ1-1
v_gene: TRBV4-3
CDR3aa: CASSQDLSQGDKNTEAFF
CDR3nt: TGCGCCAGCAGCCAAGATCTTTCGCAGGGGGACAAGAACACTGAAGCTTTCTTT

d_gene: NA
abundance: few
j_gene: TRBJ1-2
v_gene: TRBV25-1
CDR3aa: CASSEYGNSLNYGYTF
CDR3nt: TGTGCCAGCAGTGAATATGGGAACAGCCTGAACTATGGCTACACCTTC

d_gene: TRBD2
abundance: few
j_gene: TRBJ2-2
v_gene: TRBV11-2
CDR3aa: CASSLWVLAGINTGELFF
CDR3nt: TGTGCCAGCAGCTTATGGGTACTAGCGGGTATTAACACCGGGGAGCTGTTTTTT

d_gene: NA
abundance: few
j_gene: TRBJ2-7
v_gene: TRBV2
CDR3aa: CASSVTGTGYEQYF
CDR3nt: TGTGCCAGCAGTGTAACCGGGACGGGCTACGAGCAGTACTTC

d_gene: NA
abundance: NA
j_gene: TRBJ2-7
v_gene: TRBV23-1
CDR3aa: CASSQSSPRTRSWNEQYF
CDR3nt: TGCGCCAGCAGTCAATCCTCGCCCAGGACAAGATCATGGAACGAGCAGTACTTC

d_gene: NA
abundance: NA
j_gene: TRBJ2-1
v_gene: TRBV29-1
CDR3aa: CRRQNEQFF
CDR3nt: TGCAGAAGACAGAATGAGCAGTTCTTC

d_gene: TRBD2
abundance: few
j_gene: TRBJ2-1
v_gene: TRBV7-9
CDR3aa: CASSSRGFSGDEQFF
CDR3nt: TGTGCCAGCAGTTCCCGAGGCTTTAGCGGGGATGAGCAGTTCTTC

d_gene: TRBD1
abundance: NA
j_gene: TRBJ2-3
v_gene: TRBV6-1
CDR3aa: CASILQGAITDTQYF
CDR3nt: TGTGCCAGCATTCTCCAGGGGGCGATCACAGATACGCAGTATTTT

d_gene: TRBD2
abundance: few
j_gene: TRBJ2-4
v_gene: TRBV6-5
CDR3aa: CASSYCITSGINIQYF
CDR3nt: TGTGCCAGCAGTTACTGCATCACTAGCGGGATAAACATTCAGTACTTC

d_gene: NA
abundance: NA
j_gene: TRBJ2-1
v_gene: TRBV11-2
CDR3aa: CASSLAFPATSSYNEQFF
CDR3nt: TGTGCCAGCAGCTTAGCGTTCCCAGCTACGAGCTCCTACAATGAGCAGTTCTTC

d_gene: NA
abundance: few
j_gene: TRBJ1-1
v_gene: TRBV2
CDR3aa: CASSPEGGYTEAFF
CDR3nt: TGTGCCAGCAGTCCCGAAGGGGGTTACACTGAAGCTTTCTTT

d_gene: NA
abundance: NA
j_gene: TRBJ1-3
v_gene: TRBV7-2
CDR3aa: CASSLRGLSGNTIYF
CDR3nt: TGTGCCAGCAGCTTAAGGGGCCTTTCTGGAAACACCATATATTTT

d_gene: NA
abundance: NA
j_gene: TRBJ1-4
v_gene: TRBV20-1
CDR3aa: CSARRGTGEKLFF
CDR3nt: TGCAGTGCTAGAAGGGGGACTGGAGAAAAACTGTTTTTT